These T cell receptor beta chains were read from a single sample in a study of cytomegalovirus exposure and HLA in healthy donors. The assay was immunoSEQ multiplex PCR, and TCRdb's table has in-frame clones only and misses some. This table holds some 150,000 clones, almost 85% found once. Material for sequencing was PBMCs. Receptor source: a man aged 30 to 45 in good health and CMV-seropositive. The CDR3 runs from the conserved cysteine through the conserved F or W. D genes are given only for firm matches. Expanded clones get a size class; other rows say once, few or many, or leave the size out.

CDR3 length	V gene	clone size	J gene	D gene	CDR3 DNA	CDR3 protein
15	TRBV11-2	NA	TRBJ2-7	NA	TGTGCCAGCAGCAGGGGGACGGGCACCTACTACGAGCAGTACTTC	CASSRGTGTYYEQYF
16	TRBV6-5	NA	TRBJ2-2	TRBD2	TGTGCCAGCAGTTACGAGGCGGGGGGTAACACCGGGGAGCTGTTTTTT	CASSYEAGGNTGELFF
15	TRBV6-5	NA	TRBJ1-1	NA	TGTGCCAGCCACACTAGTCTACCCCGGCGACTTGAAGCTTTCTTT	CASHTSLPRRLEAFF
14	TRBV28	NA	TRBJ2-7	NA	TGTGCCAGCAGTTTATTTGGCCCTTCCTACGAGCAGTACTTC	CASSLFGPSYEQYF
14	TRBV5-6	NA	TRBJ2-1	NA	TGTGCCAGCAGCTTGGGGCGGAAGTCGTCGGAGCAGTTCTTC	CASSLGRKSSEQFF
16	TRBV27	NA	TRBJ2-1	TRBD2	TGTGCCAGCAGTCCCTCAGCGGGACCCCTGTACAATGAGCAGTTCTTC	CASSPSAGPLYNEQFF
13	TRBV2	NA	TRBJ1-2	TRBD1	TGTGCCAGCAGTGCCCAGGGGGCGTATGGCTACACCTTC	CASSAQGAYGYTF
13	TRBV27	NA	TRBJ1-2	NA	TGTGCCAGCAGTTTAGCCCAGGGCAGTGGCTACACCTTC	CASSLAQGSGYTF
13	TRBV30	NA	TRBJ1-1	NA	TGTGCCTGGAGTGTATCGGGTGGCACTGAAGCTTTCTTT	CAWSVSGGTEAFF
19	TRBV13	NA	TRBJ2-1	TRBD2	TGTGCCAGCAGCCCCGGCCTACTAGCGGGGGGAACAACCTACAATGAGCAGTTCTTC	CASSPGLLAGGTTYNEQFF
14	TRBV19	NA	TRBJ1-4	NA	TGTGCCAGTAGCGGACAGCAGACTAATGAAAAACTGTTTTTT	CASSGQQTNEKLFF
18	TRBV4-2	NA	TRBJ2-3	TRBD2	TGTGCCAGCAGCCAAGATGATGCGACTAGCGGAGAAACCGATACGCAGTATTTT	CASSQDDATSGETDTQYF
14	TRBV4-1	NA	TRBJ2-2	TRBD2	TGCGCCAGCGGTAGGCGGGAGGATAACGGGGAGCTGTTTTTT	CASGRREDNGELFF
15	TRBV25-1	NA	TRBJ2-7	TRBD2	TGTGCCAGCAGTGAAGGTGGCGGGGGTTGGTACGAGCAGTACTTC	CASSEGGGGWYEQYF
15	TRBV30	NA	TRBJ2-7	NA	TGTGCCTGGAGTAATAGGCAGGGGAGCTCCTACGAGCAGTACTTC	CAWSNRQGSSYEQYF
16	TRBV21-1	few	TRBJ2-2	NA	TGTGCCAGCAGCAAATCTAGCGGGAAGGTCTCCGGGGAGCTGTTTTTT	CASSKSSGKVSGELFF
13	TRBV27	NA	TRBJ2-7	TRBD1	TGTGCCAGCAGTGCCGACAGGGTCTACGAGCAGTACTTC	CASSADRVYEQYF
14	TRBV6-5	few	TRBJ2-5	TRBD1	TGTGCCAGCAGTTACGCGACAGGGCGAGAGACCCAGTACTTC	CASSYATGRETQYF
14	TRBV27	NA	TRBJ2-7	NA	TGTGCCAGCAGTTTAGAGACAGGAGCGAACGAGCAGTACTTC	CASSLETGANEQYF
12	TRBV2	NA	TRBJ2-5	NA	TGTGCCAGCAGGTACTCCCAAGAGACCCAGTACTTC	CASRYSQETQYF
11	TRBV29-1	few	TRBJ1-2	TRBD1	TGCAGCGTTTATACAGGGGGAGGCTACACCTTC	CSVYTGGGYTF
15	TRBV5-8	NA	TRBJ2-5	NA	TGTGCCAGCAGCTTGTATCGGGGGGCGTGGGAGACCCAGTACTTC	CASSLYRGAWETQYF
16	TRBV6-1	NA	TRBJ1-5	TRBD1	TGTGCCAGCAGTGCTACAGGGGGCATTGGCAATCAGCCCCAGCATTTT	CASSATGGIGNQPQHF
13	TRBV6-5	few	TRBJ2-3	NA	TGTGCCAGCAGCCGTACAGACACAGATACGCAGTATTTT	CASSRTDTDTQYF
18	TRBV5-1	NA	TRBJ1-6	TRBD1	TGCGCCAGCAGCCAACGCCCCCTCGGACAGGGCTATAATTCACCCCTCCACTTT	CASSQRPLGQGYNSPLHF
15	TRBV10-3	NA	TRBJ2-1	NA	TGTGCCATCAGTTCCCGACTAGAGCTCTACAATGAGCAGTTCTTC	CAISSRLELYNEQFF
15	TRBV2	NA	TRBJ2-1	NA	TGTGCCAGCAGGCCGACAGCTACCCCATACAATGAGCAGTTCTTC	CASRPTATPYNEQFF
13	TRBV27	few	TRBJ2-7	NA	TGTGCCAGCAGTTCCGTGGGCAGGGCCGAGCAGTACTTC	CASSSVGRAEQYF
17	TRBV5-1	NA	TRBJ2-6	NA	TGCGCCAGCAGCTTAGGTCAGGGGAGCTCTGGGGCCAACGTCCTGACTTTC	CASSLGQGSSGANVLTF
15	TRBV7-2	once	TRBJ2-1	NA	TGTGCCAGCAGCTTAGCCAAGACTAGTCCCCATGAGCAGTTCTTC	CASSLAKTSPHEQFF
13	TRBV28	NA	TRBJ2-5	NA	TGTGCCAGCAGTTCCCTCTTAGAGGAGACCCAGTACTTC	CASSSLLEETQYF
15	TRBV18	NA	TRBJ1-1	NA	TGTGCCAGCTCACCACCCTCGGGGGTGAACACTGAAGCTTTCTTT	CASSPPSGVNTEAFF
13	TRBV27	few	TRBJ1-1	TRBD1	TGTGCCAGCAGCCTCGACAGGGACACTGAAGCTTTCTTT	CASSLDRDTEAFF
13	TRBV11-2	few	TRBJ2-1	NA	TGTGCCAGCAGCTTCGGTCCATACAATGAGCAGTTCTTC	CASSFGPYNEQFF
14	TRBV2	NA	TRBJ2-5	NA	TGTGCCAGCAGTGTTACGGTTTTCCAAGAGACCCAGTACTTC	CASSVTVFQETQYF
13	TRBV6-5	NA	TRBJ2-2	NA	TGTGCCAGCAGGACAGCGAACACCGGGGAGCTGTTTTTT	CASRTANTGELFF
16	TRBV19	NA	TRBJ1-5	TRBD1	TGTGCCAGTACCGGGGGGGACAGGGGGAGCAATCAGCCCCAGCATTTT	CASTGGDRGSNQPQHF
16	TRBV4-3	NA	TRBJ2-4	TRBD2	TGCGCCAGCAGCCAATTGAGCGGGGGGGCCAAAAACATTCAGTACTTC	CASSQLSGGAKNIQYF
14	TRBV9	NA	TRBJ2-5	TRBD2	TGTGCCAGCAGCTCCCGACTAGCGGGGGAGACCCAGTACTTC	CASSSRLAGETQYF
13	TRBV30	NA	TRBJ1-2	NA	TGTGCCTGGAGTGAAACAGCCCGCTATGGCTACACCTTC	CAWSETARYGYTF
16	TRBV7-2	NA	TRBJ2-1	NA	TGTGCCAGCAGCTCCGGGACTTACAGCTCCTACAATGAGCAGTTCTTC	CASSSGTYSSYNEQFF
18	TRBV19	NA	TRBJ1-1	TRBD1	TGTGCCAGTAGAGCCTTCTCCGACAGGGCCAATATGAACACTGAAGCTTTCTTT	CASRAFSDRANMNTEAFF
12	TRBV29-1	NA	TRBJ2-7	NA	TGCAGCGTCGCGGGACAGACCTACGAGCAGTACTTC	CSVAGQTYEQYF
15	TRBV14	NA	TRBJ2-1	TRBD2	TGTGCCAGCAGCCAAGTTCTAGCGGGAGGGGGTGAGCAGTTCTTC	CASSQVLAGGGEQFF
15	TRBV7-9	NA	TRBJ1-2	NA	TGTGCCAGCAGCCCCAAGGCGGGGCTAGACTATGGCTACACCTTC	CASSPKAGLDYGYTF
13	TRBV7-9	NA	TRBJ2-1	NA	TGTGCCAGCAGCTTACTCCTGAGCGATGAGCAGTTCTTC	CASSLLLSDEQFF
17	TRBV4-3	NA	TRBJ2-1	TRBD1	TGCGCCAGCAGCCAAGATGTAGGACAGGAGATCTACAATGAGCAGTTCTTC	CASSQDVGQEIYNEQFF
15	TRBV11-2	once	TRBJ1-6	NA	TGTGCCAGCAGCTTAGTTCCGCGGCCACTTTCACCCCTCCACTTT	CASSLVPRPLSPLHF
14	TRBV28	NA	TRBJ1-4	NA	TGTGCCAGCAGTAATAGGTCCCCGGGTGAAAAACTGTTTTTT	CASSNRSPGEKLFF
15	TRBV5-5	NA	TRBJ2-6	NA	TGTGCCAGCAGCTTGAGCGACTCTGGGGCCAACGTCCTGACTTTC	CASSLSDSGANVLTF